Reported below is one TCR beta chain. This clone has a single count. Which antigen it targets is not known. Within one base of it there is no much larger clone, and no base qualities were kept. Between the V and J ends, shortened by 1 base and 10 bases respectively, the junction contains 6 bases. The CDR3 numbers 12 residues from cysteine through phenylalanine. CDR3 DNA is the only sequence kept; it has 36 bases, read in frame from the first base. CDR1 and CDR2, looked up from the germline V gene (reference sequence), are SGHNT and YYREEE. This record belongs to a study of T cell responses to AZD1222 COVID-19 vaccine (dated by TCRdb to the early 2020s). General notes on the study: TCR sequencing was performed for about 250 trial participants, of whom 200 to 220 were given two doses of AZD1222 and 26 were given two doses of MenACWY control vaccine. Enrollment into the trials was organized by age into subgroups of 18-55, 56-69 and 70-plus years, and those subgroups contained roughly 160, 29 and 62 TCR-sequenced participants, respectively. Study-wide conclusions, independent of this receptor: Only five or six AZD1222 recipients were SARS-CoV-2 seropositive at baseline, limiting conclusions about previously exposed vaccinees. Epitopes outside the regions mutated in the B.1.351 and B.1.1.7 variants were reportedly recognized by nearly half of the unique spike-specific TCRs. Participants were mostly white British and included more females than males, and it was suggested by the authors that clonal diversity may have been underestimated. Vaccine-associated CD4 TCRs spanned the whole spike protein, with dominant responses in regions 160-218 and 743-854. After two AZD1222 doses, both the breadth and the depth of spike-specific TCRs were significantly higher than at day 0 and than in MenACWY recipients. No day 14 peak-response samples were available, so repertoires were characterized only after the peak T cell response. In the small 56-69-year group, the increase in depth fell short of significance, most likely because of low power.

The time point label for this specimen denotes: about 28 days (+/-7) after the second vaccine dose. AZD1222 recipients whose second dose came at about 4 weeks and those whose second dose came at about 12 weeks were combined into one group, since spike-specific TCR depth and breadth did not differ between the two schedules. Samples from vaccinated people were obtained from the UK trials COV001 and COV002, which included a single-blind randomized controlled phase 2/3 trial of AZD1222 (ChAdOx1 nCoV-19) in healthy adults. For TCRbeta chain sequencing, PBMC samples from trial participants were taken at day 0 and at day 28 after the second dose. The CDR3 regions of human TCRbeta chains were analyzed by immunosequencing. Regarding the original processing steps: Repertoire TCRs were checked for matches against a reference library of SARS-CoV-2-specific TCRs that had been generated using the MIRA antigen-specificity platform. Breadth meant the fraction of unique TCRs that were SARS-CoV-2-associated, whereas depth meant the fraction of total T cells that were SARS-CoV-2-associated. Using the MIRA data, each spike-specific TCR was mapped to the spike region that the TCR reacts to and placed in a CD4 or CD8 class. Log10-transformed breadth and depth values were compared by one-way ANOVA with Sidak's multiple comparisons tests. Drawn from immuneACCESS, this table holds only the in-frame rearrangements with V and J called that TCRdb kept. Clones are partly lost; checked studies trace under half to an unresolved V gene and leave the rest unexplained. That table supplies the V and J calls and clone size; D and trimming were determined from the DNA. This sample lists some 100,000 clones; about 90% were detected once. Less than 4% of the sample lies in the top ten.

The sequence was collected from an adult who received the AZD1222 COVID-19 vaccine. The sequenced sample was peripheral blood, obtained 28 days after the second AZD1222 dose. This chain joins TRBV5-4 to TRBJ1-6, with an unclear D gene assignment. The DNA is TGTGCCAGCAGCTTGAGCGGATCACCCCTCCACTTT. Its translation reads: CASSLSGSPLHF.